Listed here are 22 T cell receptor beta chains from one sample, sequenced in a study of blood T cell repertoires in COVID-19. Generated by immunoSEQ multiplex PCR, the TCRdb table keeps only in-frame clones and is missing some. The sample holds 200,000 or so clones, around three quarters seen once. Specimen: peripheral blood. These receptors came from a man in his 60s with active or convalescent COVID-19.

The CDR3 here is CASSLDRYNQPQHF. CDR3 coding DNA: TGTGCCAGCAGTCTTGACAGGTACAATCAGCCCCAGCATTTT. This rearrangement joins TRBV5-5 to TRBJ1-5; D might be TRBD1 (6 bases). This CDR3 region has 14 residues. Trimming shortened V by 5 bases and J by 3 bases, and 12 bases separated the two germline ends. The V gene's germline CDR1 is SGHKS and CDR2 YYEKEE (reference sequence).

The chain recombines TRBV4-1 with TRBJ2-4, with 9 bases matching TRBD2. CDR3 length equals 17 residues. Unmatched junction bases numbered 11, after V lost 1 base and J lost 7 bases. Germline assignment: CDR1 MGHRA and CDR2 YSYEKL. CDR3: CASSQGLAGVGWNIQYF. The CDR3, as DNA: TGCGCCAGCAGCCAAGGATTAGCGGGAGTAGGATGGAACATTCAGTACTTC.

V gene TRBV20-1 combines with J gene TRBJ2-7; 8 positions agree with TRBD1. The V gene end was trimmed by 3 bases and the J gene end by 3 bases; junction bases not matched to a gene: 10. In germline, CDR1 is DFQATT, CDR2 SNEGSKA (reference sequence). The CDR3 has 15 amino acids. The CDR3 reads CSASRPYRGDYEQYF. The CDR3 DNA sequence: TGCAGTGCTAGTCGGCCTTACAGGGGGGACTACGAGCAGTACTTC.

The rearrangement links TRBV29-1 to TRBJ2-1, with D maybe TRBD1 (6 bases). V was cut by 8 bases and J by 1 base, with 21 bases left in between. This CDR3 spans 16 amino acids. In germline, CDR1 is SQVTM, CDR2 ANQGSEA. CDR3 in amino acids: CSYRGVGAQSYNEQFF. CDR3 nucleotide sequence: TGCAGCTACAGAGGGGTGGGGGCCCAATCCTACAATGAGCAGTTCTTC.

The chain recombines TRBV10-3 with TRBJ1-6; 12 bases agree with TRBD1. Germline CDR1 is ENHRY and CDR2 is SYGVKD. Trimming removed 6 bases from V and 7 bases from J; junction bases left unmatched: 4. The CDR3 is 15 residues long. The CDR3 sequence is CAIRGTGGENSPLHF. The CDR3 DNA sequence: TGTGCCATCAGGGGGACAGGGGGCGAAAATTCACCCCTCCACTTT.

The chain is built from TRBV27 and TRBJ2-7; the D gene is possibly TRBD1 (5 bases). Germline CDR1 MNHEY, CDR2 SMNVEV (reference sequence). This CDR3 region has 11 residues. Trimming removed 7 bases from V and 6 bases from J, with 10 bases in between. CDR3 coding DNA: TGTGCCAGCAAAAGGGGTTCCGAGCAGTACTTC. Amino acid sequence: CASKRGSEQYF.

The chain uses TRBV18 and TRBJ1-5; 10 nucleotides align to TRBD1. Germline trimming cut 5 bases from V and 5 bases from J; bases unmatched to any gene: 6. The germline V gene encodes CDR1 KGHSH and CDR2 LQKENI. CDR3 length: 15 amino acids. DNA of the CDR3: TGTGCCAGCTCATCCCTGACAGGGGGCGATCAGCCCCAGCATTTT. Its protein product is CASSSLTGGDQPQHF.

J is TRBJ1-5 and V is TRBV27; D is possibly TRBD1 (5 bases). The germline gives CDR1 MNHEY, CDR2 SMNVEV (reference sequence). Trimming took off 0 bases at V and 7 bases at J, with 16 bases between the two ends. The CDR3 contains 16 residues. CDR3 DNA: TGTGCCAGCAGTTTATCCCTCAGTTGGGGGGAGCAGCCCCAGCATTTT. It yields the protein CASSLSLSWGEQPQHF.

The chain combines TRBV5-4 with TRBJ2-3; TRBD2 matches at 11 bases. The V gene's germline CDR1 is SGHNT and CDR2 YYREEE (reference sequence). V dropped 4 bases and J dropped 1; count of bases not matched to a gene: 11. This CDR3 contains 18 residues. The chain's CDR3 is CASSSYGFSGRGTDTQYF. The CDR3 bases are TGTGCCAGCAGCAGCTATGGGTTTAGCGGGAGGGGCACAGATACGCAGTATTTT. Full variable domain (outside the CDR3, taken from reference TRBV5-4 and TRBJ2-3): ETGVTQSPTHLIKTRGQQVTLRCSSQSGHNTVSWYQQALGQGPQFIFQYYREEENGRGNFPPRFSGLQFPNYSSELNVNALELDDSALYLCASSSYGFSGRGTDTQYFGPGTRLTVL.

The CDR3, as DNA: TGTGCCACCAGCCCACATGGGGAGGGGTACGAGCAGTACTTC. Its translation is CATSPHGEGYEQYF. The chain links TRBV15 to TRBJ2-7; TRBD2 matches 7 bases. Germline CDR1 and CDR2: LNHNV and YYDKDF (reference sequence). V was pared by 5 bases and J by 4 bases, with 8 bases of the junction left unmatched. CDR3 length: 14 amino acids.

V and J are TRBV28 and TRBJ1-4; possible D gene TRBD1, 6 bases. CDR3 length: 13 residues. V dropped 5 bases and J dropped 7 bases, with 11 bases sitting between them. From germline, CDR1 is MDHEN and CDR2 SYDVKM. The CDR3 DNA reads TGTGCCAGCAGTACAGGGCTTTTTGAAAAACTGTTTTTT. Residues: CASSTGLFEKLFF.

The gene calls are TRBV7-2 and TRBJ1-2; no clear D. Trimming shortened V by 5 bases and J by 7 bases, and 8 bases separated the two germline ends. CDR3 length equals 11 residues. Germline V CDR1 and CDR2: SGHTA, FQGNSA. CDR3 bases: TGTGCCAGCAGCCCAAAGAGTGGCTACACCTTC. Its protein product is CASSPKSGYTF.

The rearrangement links TRBV19 to TRBJ1-1, with D uncertain. The CDR3 is 14 amino acids. The germline V gene encodes CDR1 LNHDA and CDR2 SQIVND (reference sequence). V lost 3 bases to trimming and J lost 0 bases, with 8 bases between them. The CDR3 sequence: CASSIISMNTEAFF. CDR3 nucleotide sequence: TGTGCCAGTAGTATCATCAGTATGAACACTGAAGCTTTCTTT.

This rearrangement joins TRBV7-6 to TRBJ2-1; D ambiguous. From germline, CDR1 is SGHVS and CDR2 FNYEAQ. The CDR3 has 16 amino acids. V dropped 1 base and J dropped 0 bases, with 10 bases sitting between them. The CDR3 reads CASSLGLSSSYNEQFF. In nucleotides, the CDR3 is TGTGCCAGCAGCTTAGGACTTTCGAGCTCCTACAATGAGCAGTTCTTC.

This chain connects TRBV3-1 (or the pseudogene TRBV3-2) to TRBJ2-3; tentative D call: TRBD1 (6 bases). Per the germline V gene, CDR1 is LGHDT and CDR2 is YNNKEL (reference sequence). Deletions cut 1 base from V and 6 bases from J, with 8 bases between. This CDR3 spans 13 amino acids. The CDR3 DNA reads TGTGCCAGCAGCCAAGGGGGGCTTGATACGCAGTATTTT. This gives the protein CASSQGGLDTQYF.

This clone was seen a handful of times. This chain uses TRBV9 with TRBJ2-3; 9 bases are shared with TRBD1. CDR1 is SGDLS, CDR2 YYNGEE, per germline. This CDR3 comprises 16 residues. The J segment lost 3 bases and the V segment lost 0 bases, leaving 5 bases of the junction unmatched. CDR3 protein: CASSVEDRGGTDTQYF. The CDR3 nucleotides are TGTGCCAGCAGCGTAGAAGACAGGGGGGGTACAGATACGCAGTATTTT.

This sequence joins TRBV12-3 or TRBV12-4 and TRBJ2-2; D may be TRBD2 (6 bases). V lost 5 bases to trimming and J lost 5 bases, with 9 bases between them. The CDR3 loop spans 13 amino acids. CDR3 protein: CASSTLATGELFF. The CDR3 bases are TGTGCCAGCAGTACGCTAGCGACCGGGGAGCTGTTTTTT.

V is TRBV29-1 and J is TRBJ2-7; D may be TRBD1 (5 bases). Germline CDR1 SQVTM, CDR2 ANQGSEA. V was trimmed by 7 bases and J by 5 bases, leaving 24 bases between them. This CDR3 is 15 amino acids long. The CDR3 bases are TGCAGCGCGACCCTGGCAGGGCCCCTCTGGAACGAGCAGTACTTC. It specifies CSATLAGPLWNEQYF.

The chain links TRBV5-5 to TRBJ1-2; 10 nucleotides line up with TRBD1. This CDR3 is 14 amino acids long. Germline values: CDR1 SGHKS, CDR2 YYEKEE (reference sequence). Trimming at V came to 4 bases and at J to 7 bases, leaving 7 bases not matched to a gene. CDR3 loop: CASSPETGGIGYTF. The DNA of the CDR3 is TGTGCCAGCAGCCCAGAGACAGGGGGCATTGGCTACACCTTC.

This chain uses TRBV19 with TRBJ1-5; 7 nucleotides match TRBD1. J was trimmed by 3 bases and V by 6 bases; bases with no gene match: 14. Germline values: CDR1 LNHDA, CDR2 SQIVND (reference sequence). This CDR3 spans 17 amino acids. The CDR3 bases are TGTGCCAGTAGGAGAACCGCTGGGACAGCCTACAATCAGCCCCAGCATTTT. It specifies CASRRTAGTAYNQPQHF.

The rearrangement links TRBV28 to TRBJ2-4; 7 nucleotides align to TRBD1. With 8 bases clipped from V and 1 base from J, the junction kept 11 bases outside the gene matches. Germline CDR1 reads MDHEN; CDR2 reads SYDVKM. The CDR3 length is 16 residues. CDR3 sequence: CASGPEGATAKNIQYF. CDR3 DNA: TGTGCCAGCGGTCCCGAGGGGGCGACGGCCAAAAACATTCAGTACTTC. Looking up the rest from reference TRBV28 and TRBJ2-4 gives the full variable domain: DVKVTQSSRYLVKRTGEKVFLECVQDMDHENMFWYRQDPGLGLRLIYFSYDVKMKEKGDIPEGYSVSREKKERFSLILESASTNQTSMYLCASGPEGATAKNIQYFGAGTRLSVL.

The V and J genes are TRBV25-1 and TRBJ2-7, with 8 positions matching TRBD1. V shed 2 bases, J shed 4 bases, and the junction held 7 bases outside the gene matches. The CDR3 totals 15 residues. Germline-derived CDR1 and CDR2 are MGHDK and SYGVNS. In nucleotides, the CDR3 is TGTGCCAGCAGTGAACCAGGGGGCAGGGGGTACGAGCAGTACTTC. Amino acid sequence: CASSEPGGRGYEQYF.